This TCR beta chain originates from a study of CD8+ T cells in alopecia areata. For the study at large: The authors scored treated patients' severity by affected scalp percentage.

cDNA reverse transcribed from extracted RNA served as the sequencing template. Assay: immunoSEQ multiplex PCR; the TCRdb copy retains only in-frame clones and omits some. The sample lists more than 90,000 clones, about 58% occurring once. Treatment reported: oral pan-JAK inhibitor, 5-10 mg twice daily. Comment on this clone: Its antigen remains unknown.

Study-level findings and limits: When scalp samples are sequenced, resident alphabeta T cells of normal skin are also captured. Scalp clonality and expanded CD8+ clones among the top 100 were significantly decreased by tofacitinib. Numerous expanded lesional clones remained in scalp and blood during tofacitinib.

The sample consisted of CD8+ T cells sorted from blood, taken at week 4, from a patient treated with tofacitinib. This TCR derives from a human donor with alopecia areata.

The CDR3 loop reads CASSPGQGRGYGYTF. The CDR3 DNA follows: TGTGCCAGCAGCCCGGGACAGGGAAGAGGCTATGGCTACACCTTC. The chain is built from TRBV7-9 and TRBJ1-2, with 9 positions matching TRBD1. CDR1 and CDR2 (germline): SEHNR, FQNEAQ (reference sequence). This CDR3 contains 15 residues. V lost 5 bases and J lost 4; bases outside the gene matches: 8.